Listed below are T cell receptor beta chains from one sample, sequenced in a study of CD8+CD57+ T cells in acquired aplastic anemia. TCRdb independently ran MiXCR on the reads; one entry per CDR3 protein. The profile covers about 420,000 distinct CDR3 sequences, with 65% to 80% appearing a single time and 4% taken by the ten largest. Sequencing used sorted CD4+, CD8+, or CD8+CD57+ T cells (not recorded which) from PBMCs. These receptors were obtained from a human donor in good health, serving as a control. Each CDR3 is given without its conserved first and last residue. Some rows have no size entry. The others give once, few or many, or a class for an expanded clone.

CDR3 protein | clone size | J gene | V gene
ASSEGDRPRNTIY | NA | TRBJ1-3 | TRBV2
ASSHERGAGIGELF | NA | TRBJ2-2 | TRBV7-2
ASSFLTATLALPHFYEQY | NA | TRBJ2-7 | TRBV19
ACSLATGSRPLH | many | TRBJ1-6 | TRBV5-6
ASSSDRGIQAF | NA | TRBJ1-1 | TRBV12-3/TRBV12-4
ASSDDRAASTDTQY | NA | TRBJ2-3 | TRBV25-1
ASTARVRGYEQY | few | TRBJ2-7 | TRBV6-1
ASSAEGRTGAETYT | NA | TRBJ1-2 | TRBV7-8
ASSSREMGTQY | NA | NA | TRBV7-8
SAGPTGEETQY | few | TRBJ2-5 | TRBV20-1
SARQEPNTEAF | many | TRBJ1-1 | TRBV20-1
ASSVDVEENLF | NA | TRBJ1-4 | TRBV7-4
ASSRSGGGQANQY | NA | TRBJ2-3 | TRBV7-2
ASSIWGQETQY | many | TRBJ2-5 | TRBV19
AWSIGTSANEQF | many | TRBJ2-1 | TRBV30
ASSSLAGGQRETQY | many | TRBJ2-5 | TRBV7-2
ASSLSSGTYEQYF | NA | TRBJ2-1 | TRBV7-2
ASSPRETQYVRP | NA | TRBJ2-7 | TRBV7-2
ASSVAPGATNEKLF | NA | TRBJ1-4 | TRBV7-8
ASSHRGPSENLF | NA | TRBJ1-4 | TRBV7-2
ASSLIQGYNEQF | many | TRBJ2-1 | TRBV7-2
ASSSQRGPYEQY | once | TRBJ2-7 | TRBV5-1